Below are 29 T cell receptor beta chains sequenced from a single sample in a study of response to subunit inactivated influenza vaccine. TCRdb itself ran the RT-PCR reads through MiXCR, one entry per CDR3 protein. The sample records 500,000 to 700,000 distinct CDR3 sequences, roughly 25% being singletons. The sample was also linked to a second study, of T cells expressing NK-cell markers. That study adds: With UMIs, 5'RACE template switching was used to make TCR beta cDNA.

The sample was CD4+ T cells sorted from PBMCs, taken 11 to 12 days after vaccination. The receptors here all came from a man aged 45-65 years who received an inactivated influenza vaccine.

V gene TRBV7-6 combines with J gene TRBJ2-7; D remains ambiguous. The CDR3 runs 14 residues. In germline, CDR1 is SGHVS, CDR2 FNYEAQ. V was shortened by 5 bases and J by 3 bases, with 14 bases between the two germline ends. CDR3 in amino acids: CASSPTLSVYEQYF. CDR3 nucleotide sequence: TGTGCCAGCAGCCCGACCTTATCCGTCTACGAGCAGTACTTC. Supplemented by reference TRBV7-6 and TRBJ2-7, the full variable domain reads GAGVSQSPRYKVTKRGQDVALRCDPISGHVSLYWYRQALGQGPEFLTYFNYEAQQDKSGLPNDRFSAERPEGSISTLTIQRTEQRDSAMYRCASSPTLSVYEQYFGPGTRLTVT.

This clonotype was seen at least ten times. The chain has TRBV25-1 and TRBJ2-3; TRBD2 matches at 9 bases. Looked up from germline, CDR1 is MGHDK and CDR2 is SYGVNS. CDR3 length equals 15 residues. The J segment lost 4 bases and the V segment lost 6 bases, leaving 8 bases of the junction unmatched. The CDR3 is CASRPSGKDPDTQYF. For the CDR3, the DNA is TGTGCCAGCAGACCTAGCGGGAAGGATCCAGATACGCAGTATTTT.

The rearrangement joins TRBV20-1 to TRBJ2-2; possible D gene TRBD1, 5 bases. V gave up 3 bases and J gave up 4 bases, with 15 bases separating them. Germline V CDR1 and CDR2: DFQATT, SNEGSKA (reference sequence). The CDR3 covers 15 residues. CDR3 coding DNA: TGCAGTGCTAGTGACCCCTTTGACAGCACCGGGGAGCTGTTTTTT. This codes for CSASDPFDSTGELFF.

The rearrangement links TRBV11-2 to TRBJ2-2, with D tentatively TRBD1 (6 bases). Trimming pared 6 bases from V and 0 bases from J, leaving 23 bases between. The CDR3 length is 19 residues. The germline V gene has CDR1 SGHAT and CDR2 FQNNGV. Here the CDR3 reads CASRSYRVDSASNTGELFF. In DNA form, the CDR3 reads TGTGCCAGCAGATCTTACCGGGTGGACAGCGCTTCGAACACCGGGGAGCTGTTTTTT.

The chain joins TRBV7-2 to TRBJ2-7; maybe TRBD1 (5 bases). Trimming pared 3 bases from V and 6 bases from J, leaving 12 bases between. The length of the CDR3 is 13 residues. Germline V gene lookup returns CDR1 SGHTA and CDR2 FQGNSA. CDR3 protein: CASSFRTSREQYF. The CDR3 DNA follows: TGTGCCAGCAGCTTCCGGACATCACGCGAGCAGTACTTC.

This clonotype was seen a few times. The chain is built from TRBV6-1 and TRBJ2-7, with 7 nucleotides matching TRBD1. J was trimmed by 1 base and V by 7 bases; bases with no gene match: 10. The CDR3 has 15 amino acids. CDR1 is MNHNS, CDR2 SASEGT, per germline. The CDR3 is CASTHRQGSSYEQYF. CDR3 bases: TGTGCCAGCACCCACCGACAGGGATCATCCTACGAGCAGTACTTC.

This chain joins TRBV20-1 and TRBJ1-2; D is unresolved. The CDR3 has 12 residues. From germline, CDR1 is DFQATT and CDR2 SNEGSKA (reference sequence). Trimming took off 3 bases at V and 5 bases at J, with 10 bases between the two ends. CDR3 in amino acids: CSASGQTYGYTF. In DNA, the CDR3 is TGCAGTGCTAGCGGGCAAACGTATGGCTACACCTTC.

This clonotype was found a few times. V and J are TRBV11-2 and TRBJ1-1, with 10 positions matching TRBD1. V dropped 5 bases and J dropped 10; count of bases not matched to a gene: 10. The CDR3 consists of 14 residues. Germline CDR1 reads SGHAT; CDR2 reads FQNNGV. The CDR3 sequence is CASSPSGQGIRAFF. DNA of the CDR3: TGTGCCAGCAGCCCTTCGGGACAGGGGATTAGAGCTTTCTTT.

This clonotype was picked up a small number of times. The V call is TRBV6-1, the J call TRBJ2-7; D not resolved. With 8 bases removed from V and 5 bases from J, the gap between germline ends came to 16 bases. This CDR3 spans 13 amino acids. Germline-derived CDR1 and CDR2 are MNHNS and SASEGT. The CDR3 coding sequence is TGTGCCAGCGCGCAGCTAGGGTTCCACGAGCAGTACTTC. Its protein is CASAQLGFHEQYF.

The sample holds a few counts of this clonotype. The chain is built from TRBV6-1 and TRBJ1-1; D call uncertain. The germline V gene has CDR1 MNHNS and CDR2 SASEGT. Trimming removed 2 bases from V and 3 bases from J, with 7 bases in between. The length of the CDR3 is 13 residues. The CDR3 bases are TGTGCCAGCAGTGAACGGGAAGACACTGAAGCTTTCTTT. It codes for CASSEREDTEAFF.

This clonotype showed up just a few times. CDR3 sequence reads: CASSFWGQETQYF. The CDR3 coding sequence is TGTGCCAGCAGCTTTTGGGGCCAAGAGACCCAGTACTTC. This chain joins TRBV7-9 and TRBJ2-5; D is unclear. The germline CDR1 and CDR2 sequences are SEHNR and FQNEAQ (reference sequence). This CDR3 contains 13 residues. Trimming took off 3 bases at V and 1 base at J, with 6 bases between the two ends.

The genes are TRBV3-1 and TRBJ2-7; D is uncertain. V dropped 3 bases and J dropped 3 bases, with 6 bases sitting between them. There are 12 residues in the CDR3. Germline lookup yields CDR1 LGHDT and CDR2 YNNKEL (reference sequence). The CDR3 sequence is CASSHNFYEQYF. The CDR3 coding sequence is TGTGCCAGCAGCCACAACTTCTACGAGCAGTACTTC.

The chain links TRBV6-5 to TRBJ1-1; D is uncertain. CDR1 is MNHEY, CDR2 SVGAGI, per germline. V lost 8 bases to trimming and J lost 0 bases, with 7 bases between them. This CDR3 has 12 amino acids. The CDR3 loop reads CASGFLNTEAFF. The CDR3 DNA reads TGTGCCAGCGGGTTCCTGAACACTGAAGCTTTCTTT.

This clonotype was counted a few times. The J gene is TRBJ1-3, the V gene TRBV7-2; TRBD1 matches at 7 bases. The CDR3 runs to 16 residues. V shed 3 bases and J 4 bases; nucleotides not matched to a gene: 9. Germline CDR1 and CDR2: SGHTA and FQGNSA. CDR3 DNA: TGTGCCAGCAGCTTGGGCCCGGGGACAGACGGAAACACCATATATTTT. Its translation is CASSLGPGTDGNTIYF.

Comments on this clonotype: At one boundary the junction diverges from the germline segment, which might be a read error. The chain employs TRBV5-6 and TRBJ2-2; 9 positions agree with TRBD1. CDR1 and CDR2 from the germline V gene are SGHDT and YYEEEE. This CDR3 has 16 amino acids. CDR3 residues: CVSSLSGTGRTGELFF. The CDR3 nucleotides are TGTGTCAGCAGTCTCTCCGGGACAGGGAGAACCGGGGAGCTGTTTTTT.

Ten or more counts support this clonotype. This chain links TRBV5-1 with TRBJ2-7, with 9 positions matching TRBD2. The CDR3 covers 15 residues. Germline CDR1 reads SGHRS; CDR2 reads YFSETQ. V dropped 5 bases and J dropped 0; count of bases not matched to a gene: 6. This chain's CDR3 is CASSLSGGFSYEQYF. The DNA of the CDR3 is TGCGCCAGCAGTCTTAGCGGGGGCTTCTCCTACGAGCAGTACTTC.

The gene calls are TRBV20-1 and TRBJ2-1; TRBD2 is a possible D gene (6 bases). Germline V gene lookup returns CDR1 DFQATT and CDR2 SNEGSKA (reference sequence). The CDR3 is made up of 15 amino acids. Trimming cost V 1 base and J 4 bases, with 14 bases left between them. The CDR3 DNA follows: TGCAGTGCTAGAGTACTCGGGCGGGGTTACAATGAGCAGTTCTTC. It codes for CSARVLGRGYNEQFF.

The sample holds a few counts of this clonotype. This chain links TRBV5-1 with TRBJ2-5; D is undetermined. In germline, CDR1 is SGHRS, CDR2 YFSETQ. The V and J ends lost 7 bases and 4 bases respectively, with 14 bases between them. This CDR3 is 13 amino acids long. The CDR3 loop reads CASAQNFPETQYF. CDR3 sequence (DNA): TGCGCCAGCGCGCAAAATTTCCCAGAGACCCAGTACTTC. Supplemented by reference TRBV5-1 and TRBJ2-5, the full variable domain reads KAGVTQTPRYLIKTRGQQVTLSCSPISGHRSVSWYQQTPGQGLQFLFEYFSETQRNKGNFPGRFSGRQFSNSRSEMNVSTLELGDSALYLCASAQNFPETQYFGPGTRLLVL.

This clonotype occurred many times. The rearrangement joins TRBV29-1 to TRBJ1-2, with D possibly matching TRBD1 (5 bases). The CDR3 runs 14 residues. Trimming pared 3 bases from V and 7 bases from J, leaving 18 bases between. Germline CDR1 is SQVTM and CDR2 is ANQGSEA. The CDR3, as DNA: TGCAGCGTTGACTCAGGGTTGGTGGTATTTGGCTACACCTTC. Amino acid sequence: CSVDSGLVVFGYTF.

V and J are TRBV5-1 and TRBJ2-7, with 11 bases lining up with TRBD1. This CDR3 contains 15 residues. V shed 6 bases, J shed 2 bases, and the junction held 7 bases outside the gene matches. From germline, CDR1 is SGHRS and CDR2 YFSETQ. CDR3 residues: CASKIGDRGAYEQYF. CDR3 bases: TGCGCCAGCAAAATCGGGGACAGGGGGGCCTACGAGCAGTACTTC.

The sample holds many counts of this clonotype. The chain's CDR3 is CASSLGTGRTDTQYF. The DNA of the CDR3 is TGCGCCAGCAGCTTGGGGACAGGTCGCACAGATACGCAGTATTTT. The chain recombines TRBV5-1 with TRBJ2-3; 7 positions agree with TRBD1. Trimming took 0 bases from V and 1 from J; bases not matched to a gene: 2. Germline V CDR1 and CDR2: SGHRS, YFSETQ. The CDR3 sequence is 15 residues long. Based on the CDR3 plus reference TRBV5-1 and TRBJ2-3, the full variable domain is KAGVTQTPRYLIKTRGQQVTLSCSPISGHRSVSWYQQTPGQGLQFLFEYFSETQRNKGNFPGRFSGRQFSNSRSEMNVSTLELGDSALYLCASSLGTGRTDTQYFGPGTRLTVL.

The CDR3 DNA follows: TGCAGCGTGAACAGGGGGCGAGGCACAGATACGCAGTATTTT. It yields the protein CSVNRGRGTDTQYF. This rearrangement joins TRBV29-1 to TRBJ2-3; 9 bases agree with TRBD1. The CDR3 runs 14 residues. CDR1 SQVTM and CDR2 ANQGSEA come from the germline V gene. V dropped 6 bases and J dropped 1; count of bases not matched to a gene: 5.

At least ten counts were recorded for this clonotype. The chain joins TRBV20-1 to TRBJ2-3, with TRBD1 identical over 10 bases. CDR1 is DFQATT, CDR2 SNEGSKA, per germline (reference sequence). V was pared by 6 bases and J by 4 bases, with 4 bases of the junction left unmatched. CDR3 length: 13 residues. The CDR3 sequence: CSAPGQGADTQYF. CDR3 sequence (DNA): TGCAGTGCCCCAGGACAGGGGGCAGATACGCAGTATTTT.

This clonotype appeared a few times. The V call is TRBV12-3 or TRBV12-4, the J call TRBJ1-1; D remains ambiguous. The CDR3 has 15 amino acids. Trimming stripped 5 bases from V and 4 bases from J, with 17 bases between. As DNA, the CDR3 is TGTGCCAGCAGTCTAAATCATCGGCTGGGCACTGAAGCTTTCTTT. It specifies CASSLNHRLGTEAFF.

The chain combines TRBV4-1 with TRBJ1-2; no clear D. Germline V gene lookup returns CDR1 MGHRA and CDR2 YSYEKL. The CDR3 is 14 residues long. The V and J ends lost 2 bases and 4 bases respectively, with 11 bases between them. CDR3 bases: TGCGCCAGCAGCCAATCGGAGGGCCCCTATGGCTACACCTTC. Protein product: CASSQSEGPYGYTF.

The CDR3 DNA reads as TGTGCCAGCTCACCCACCGGGGACAGGAACACTGAAGCTTTCTTT. Translated: CASSPTGDRNTEAFF. The gene calls are TRBV18 and TRBJ1-1, with 7 positions matching TRBD1. From germline, CDR1 is KGHSH and CDR2 LQKENI. This CDR3 contains 15 residues. V was clipped by 3 bases and J by 1 base; unmatched bases: 5.

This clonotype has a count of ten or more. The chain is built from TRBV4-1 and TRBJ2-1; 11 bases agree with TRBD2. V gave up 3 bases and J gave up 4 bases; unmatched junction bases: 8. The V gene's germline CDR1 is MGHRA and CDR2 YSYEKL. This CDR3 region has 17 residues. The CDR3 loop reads CASSQLPGTSGYNEQFF. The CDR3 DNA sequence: TGCGCCAGCAGCCAGCTCCCCGGGACTAGCGGATACAATGAGCAGTTCTTC.

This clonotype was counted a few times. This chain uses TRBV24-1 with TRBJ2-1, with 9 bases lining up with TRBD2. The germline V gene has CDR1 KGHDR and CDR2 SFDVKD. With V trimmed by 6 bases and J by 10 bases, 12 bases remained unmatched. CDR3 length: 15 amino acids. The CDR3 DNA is TGTGCCACCAGTCCGGGACTAGCCCCGAACCTAGAGCAGTTCTTC. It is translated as CATSPGLAPNLEQFF.

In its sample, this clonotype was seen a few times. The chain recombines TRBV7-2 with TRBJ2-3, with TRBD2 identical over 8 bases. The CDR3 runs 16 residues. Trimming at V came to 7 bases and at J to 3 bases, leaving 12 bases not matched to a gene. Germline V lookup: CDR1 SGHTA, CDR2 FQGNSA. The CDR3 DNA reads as TGTGCCAGCACCCCAGGCCCGGCGGGGGGTACAGATACGCAGTATTTT. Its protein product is CASTPGPAGGTDTQYF. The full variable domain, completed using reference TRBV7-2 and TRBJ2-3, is GAGVSQSPSNKVTEKGKDVELRCDPISGHTALYWYRQSLGQGLEFLIYFQGNSAPDKSGLPSDRFSAERTGGSVSTLTIQRTQQEDSAVYLCASTPGPAGGTDTQYFGPGTRLTVL.